These 16 T cell receptor beta chains originate from one sample sequenced in a study of cytomegalovirus exposure and HLA in healthy donors. Primers for the PCR totalled 60 Vbeta and 13 Jbeta. Using immunoSEQ multiplex PCR, the repertoire was profiled, and TCRdb retains in-frame clones only, with some absent. The repertoire holds about 120,000 clones, with 83% as singletons. Sequenced material: PBMCs. The receptors were gathered from a man in his late teens or twenties in good health and CMV-seropositive.

This CDR3 reads CASSLLEGGQSDTQYF. CDR3 coding DNA: TGCGCCAGCAGCTTGTTAGAGGGGGGGCAATCAGATACGCAGTATTTT. The genes are TRBV5-1 and TRBJ2-3, with a possible D match to TRBD2 (7 bases). CDR1 is SGHRS and CDR2 is YFSETQ in the germline V gene. Trimming took 1 base from V and 4 from J, leaving 16 bases between them. The CDR3 has 16 amino acids.

The rearrangement joins TRBV7-2 to TRBJ2-5; a possible D gene is TRBD1 (5 bases). Germline V gene lookup returns CDR1 SGHTA and CDR2 FQGNSA. V lost 6 bases and J 5 bases, leaving 25 bases between the germline ends. The CDR3 contains 17 residues. The CDR3 sequence is CASREPTVQRPRETQYF. The CDR3, as DNA: TGTGCCAGCAGAGAACCGACAGTACAAAGACCCCGGGAGACCCAGTACTTC.

This chain links TRBV18 with TRBJ2-2, with D hard to call. The CDR3 extends over 13 amino acids. Trimming removed 5 bases at V and 5 bases at J, with 9 bases between. The germline CDR1 and CDR2 sequences are KGHSH and LQKENI. In nucleotides, the CDR3 is TGTGCCAGCTCATCTCGGCGGACCGGGGAGCTGTTTTTT. This sequence encodes CASSSRRTGELFF.

The rearrangement uses TRBV5-6 and TRBJ2-5; 7 bases map to TRBD2. The CDR3 contains 16 residues. CDR1 is SGHDT and CDR2 is YYEEEE in the germline V gene. Trimming removed 0 bases from V and 5 bases from J; junction bases left unmatched: 10. The CDR3 sequence: CASSLGLAAITETQYF. The CDR3 coding sequence is TGTGCCAGCAGCTTGGGGCTAGCGGCCATAACGGAGACCCAGTACTTC.

CDR3 residues: CSVLTGTLRGNTIYF. CDR3 nucleotide sequence: TGCAGCGTTCTCACCGGGACCTTAAGGGGGAACACCATATATTTT. The chain uses TRBV29-1 and TRBJ1-3; tentatively, D is TRBD1 (6 bases). The CDR3 loop spans 15 amino acids. V lost 5 bases, J lost 7 bases, and 21 bases lay in between. Germline V CDR1 and CDR2: SQVTM, ANQGSEA.

V gene TRBV7-6 combines with J gene TRBJ2-5; unclear D gene. This CDR3 comprises 11 residues. V was pared by 5 bases and J by 4 bases, with 5 bases between. Per the germline V gene, CDR1 is SGHVS and CDR2 is FNYEAQ. In nucleotides, the CDR3 is TGTGCCAGCAGCGAGAGAGAGACCCAGTACTTC. Translating it yields CASSERETQYF.

The rearrangement uses TRBV29-1 and TRBJ2-1; 8 bases fit TRBD2. The CDR3 totals 13 residues. The germline CDR1 and CDR2 sequences are SQVTM and ANQGSEA. V lost 6 bases, J lost 4 bases, and 5 bases stayed unmatched. The CDR3 DNA sequence: TGCAGCGTAAGGACTAGCCGTTACAATGAGCAGTTCTTC. It specifies CSVRTSRYNEQFF.

This clone was observed a single time. V is TRBV5-4 and J is TRBJ2-3; D is perhaps TRBD2 (5 bases). The CDR3 is 13 amino acids. Looked up from germline, CDR1 is SGHNT and CDR2 is YYREEE (reference sequence). The germline V and J ends were trimmed by 2 bases and 1 base, with 5 bases remaining between them. The CDR3 DNA is TGTGCCAGCAGCTTAGCGGGCACAGATACGCAGTATTTT. Its translation: CASSLAGTDTQYF.

The chain joins TRBV10-3 to TRBJ1-1, with 8 bases aligning to TRBD1. The length of the CDR3 is 13 residues. The J segment lost 4 bases and the V segment lost 2 bases, leaving 0 bases of the junction unmatched. The germline gives CDR1 ENHRY, CDR2 SYGVKD. The CDR3 spells CAISEDRGTEAFF. CDR3 nucleotide sequence: TGTGCCATCAGTGAGGACAGGGGCACTGAAGCTTTCTTT.

This clone occurred a few times. V usage is TRBV9 and J usage is TRBJ2-5; the match to TRBD1 covers 9 bases. This CDR3 spans 16 amino acids. In germline, CDR1 is SGDLS, CDR2 YYNGEE. Trimming took 4 bases from V and 1 from J; bases not matched to a gene: 8. CDR3 nucleotides: TGTGCCAGCAGCCCCGGACAGGGGATTCTCCAAGAGACCCAGTACTTC. Its protein is CASSPGQGILQETQYF.

The V gene is TRBV10-3, the J gene TRBJ2-3; the match to TRBD2 covers 7 bases. CDR1 and CDR2 from the germline V gene are ENHRY and SYGVKD. The CDR3 contains 12 residues. The J segment lost 4 bases and the V segment lost 10 bases, leaving 5 bases of the junction unmatched. DNA for the CDR3: TGTGCCACGGCTGGGGGGGCAGATACGCAGTATTTT. This sequence encodes CATAGGADTQYF.

This clone was observed once. The rearrangement uses TRBV29-1 and TRBJ2-6; TRBD1 matches 8 bases. The CDR3 is 15 amino acids. V trimming: 7 bases; J trimming: 0 bases; junction bases outside the gene matches: 5. The germline V gene has CDR1 SQVTM and CDR2 ANQGSEA. The CDR3 sequence: CSAGTGISGANVLTF. The CDR3 bases are TGCAGCGCCGGGACAGGAATCTCTGGGGCCAACGTCCTGACTTTC.

This clone was seen only a few times. V usage is TRBV16 and J usage is TRBJ1-1; TRBD1 matches at 11 bases. The CDR3 loop spans 12 amino acids. CDR1 is KGHSY, CDR2 FQNENV, per germline. The V and J ends lost 7 bases and 11 bases, in that order; junction bases with no gene match: 6. The CDR3 loop is CASNRDRGVAFF. Written as DNA, the CDR3 is TGTGCCAGCAACCGGGACAGGGGGGTTGCTTTCTTT.

This clone has a single count. The V call is TRBV27, the J call TRBJ2-3; 9 positions match TRBD1. The germline V gene encodes CDR1 MNHEY and CDR2 SMNVEV (reference sequence). CDR3 length: 17 residues. J gave up 0 bases and V 4 bases, and 8 bases lay outside the gene matches. CDR3 sequence: CASSSLGTGISTDTQYF. In DNA form, the CDR3 reads TGTGCCAGCAGTTCCCTCGGGACAGGGATTAGCACAGATACGCAGTATTTT.

This rearrangement joins TRBV27 to TRBJ1-5; 8 bases are shared with TRBD1. The CDR3 has 16 amino acids. Germline CDR1 and CDR2: MNHEY and SMNVEV (reference sequence). V dropped 5 bases and J dropped 4; count of bases not matched to a gene: 10. CDR3 protein: CASSPTKGQDNQPQHF. CDR3 DNA: TGTGCCAGCAGTCCGACGAAGGGACAGGATAATCAGCCCCAGCATTTT.

The rearrangement links TRBV10-2 to TRBJ1-1; TRBD1 might be the D (6 bases). V shed 7 bases and J shed 5 bases, with 14 bases lying between them. The CDR3 sequence is 13 residues long. Germline CDR1 and CDR2: WSHSY and SAAADI. Here the CDR3 DNA reads TGCGCCAGCAAGTGGGGGCCGGGGACTGAAGCTTTCTTT. Encoded protein: CASKWGPGTEAFF.